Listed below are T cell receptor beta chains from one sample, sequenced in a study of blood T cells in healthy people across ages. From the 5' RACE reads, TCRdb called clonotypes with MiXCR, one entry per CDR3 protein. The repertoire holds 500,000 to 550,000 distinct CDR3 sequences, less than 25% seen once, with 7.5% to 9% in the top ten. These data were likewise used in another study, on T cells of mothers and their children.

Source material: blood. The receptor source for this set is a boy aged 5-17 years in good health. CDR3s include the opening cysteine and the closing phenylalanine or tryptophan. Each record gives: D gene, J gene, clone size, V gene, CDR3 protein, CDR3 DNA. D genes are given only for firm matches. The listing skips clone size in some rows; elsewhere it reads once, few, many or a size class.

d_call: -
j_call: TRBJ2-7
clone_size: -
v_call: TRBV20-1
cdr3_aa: CSARRERTNYEQYF
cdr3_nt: TGCAGTGCTAGGAGGGAGCGCACCAACTACGAGCAGTACTTC

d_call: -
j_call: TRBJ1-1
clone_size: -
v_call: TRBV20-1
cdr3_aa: CSARPPGHSNTEAFF
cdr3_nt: TGCAGTGCTAGACCCCCGGGACATTCGAACACTGAAGCTTTCTTT

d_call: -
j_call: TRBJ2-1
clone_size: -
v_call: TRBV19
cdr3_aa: CASSIDQLAESSYNEQFF
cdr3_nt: TGTGCCAGTAGTATAGATCAGCTGGCCGAAAGCTCCTACAATGAGCAGTTCTTC

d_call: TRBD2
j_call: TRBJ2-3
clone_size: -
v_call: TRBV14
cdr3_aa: CASSQTSRATDTQYF
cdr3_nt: TGTGCCAGCAGCCAGACTAGCAGGGCAACAGATACGCAGTATTTT

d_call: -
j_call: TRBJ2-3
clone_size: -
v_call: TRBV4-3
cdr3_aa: CASSQERRDTQYF
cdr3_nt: TGCGCCAGCAGCCAAGAGAGGCGAGATACGCAGTATTTT

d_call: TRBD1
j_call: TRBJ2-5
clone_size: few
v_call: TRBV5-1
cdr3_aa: CASSRNQGQGKETQYF
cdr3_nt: TGCGCCAGCAGCCGTAATCAGGGACAGGGGAAAGAGACCCAGTACTTC

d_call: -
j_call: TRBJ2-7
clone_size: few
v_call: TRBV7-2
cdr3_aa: CASSWLVGSDEQYF
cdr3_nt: TGTGCCAGCAGCTGGCTCGTCGGGTCGGACGAGCAGTACTTC

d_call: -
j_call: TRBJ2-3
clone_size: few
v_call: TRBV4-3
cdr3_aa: CASSQAWLTDTRYF
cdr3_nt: TGCGCCAGCAGCCAAGCCTGGCTCACAGATACGCGGTATTTT

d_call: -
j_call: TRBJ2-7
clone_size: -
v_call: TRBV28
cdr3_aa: CASSFGVEGYEQYF
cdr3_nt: TGTGCCAGCAGTTTCGGGGTGGAGGGTTACGAGCAGTACTTC

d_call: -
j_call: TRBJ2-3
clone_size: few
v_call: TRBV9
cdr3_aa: CASSVVDRPSTDTQYF
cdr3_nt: TGTGCCAGCAGCGTAGTCGACAGGCCTAGCACAGATACGCAGTATTTT

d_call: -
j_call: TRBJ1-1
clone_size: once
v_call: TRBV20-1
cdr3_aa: CSARDRMKWDTEAFF
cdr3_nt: TGCAGTGCTAGAGATCGGATGAAGTGGGACACTGAAGCTTTCTTT

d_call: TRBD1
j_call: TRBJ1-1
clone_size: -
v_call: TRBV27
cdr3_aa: CATSGTGSGEAFF
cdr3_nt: TGTGCCACCTCCGGGACAGGGAGTGGTGAAGCTTTCTTT

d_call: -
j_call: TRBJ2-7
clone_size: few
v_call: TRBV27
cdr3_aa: CASALRRDAHYEQYF
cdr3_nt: TGTGCCAGCGCACTCCGCCGGGACGCCCACTACGAGCAGTACTTC

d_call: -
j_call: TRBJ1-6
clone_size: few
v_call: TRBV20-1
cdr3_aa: CGAHRLGTSPLHF
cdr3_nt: TGCGGTGCTCACCGACTCGGAACTTCACCCCTCCACTTT

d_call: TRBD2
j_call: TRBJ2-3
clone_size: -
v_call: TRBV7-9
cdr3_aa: CASIGGTSDTQYF
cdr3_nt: TGTGCCAGCATCGGGGGGACTTCCGATACGCAGTATTTT

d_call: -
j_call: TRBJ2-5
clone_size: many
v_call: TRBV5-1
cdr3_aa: CASSFSTAQETQYF
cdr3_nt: TGCGCCAGCAGCTTTTCGACAGCTCAAGAGACCCAGTACTTC

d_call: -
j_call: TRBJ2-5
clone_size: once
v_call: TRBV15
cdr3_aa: CATSRDDQTQYF
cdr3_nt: TGTGCCACCAGCAGAGATGACCAGACCCAGTACTTC

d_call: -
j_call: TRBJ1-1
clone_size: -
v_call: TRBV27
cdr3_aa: CASSLYRGQAEAFF
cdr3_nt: TGTGCCAGCAGTTTATATCGGGGGCAAGCTGAAGCTTTCTTT

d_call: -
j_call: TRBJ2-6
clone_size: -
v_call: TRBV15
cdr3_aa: CATRMSGANVLTF
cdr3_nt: TGTGCCACCAGGATGTCTGGGGCCAACGTCCTGACTTTC

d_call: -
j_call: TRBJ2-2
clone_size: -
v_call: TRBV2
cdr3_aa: CASMRSHITGELFF
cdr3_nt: TGTGCCAGCATGAGGTCCCATATCACCGGGGAGCTGTTTTTT

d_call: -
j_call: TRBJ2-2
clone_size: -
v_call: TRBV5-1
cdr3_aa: CASSLGSYTANTGELFF
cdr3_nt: TGCGCCAGCAGCTTAGGCAGCTACACTGCGAACACCGGGGAGCTGTTTTTT

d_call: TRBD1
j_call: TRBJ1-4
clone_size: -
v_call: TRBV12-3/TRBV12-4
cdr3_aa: CASSSRTGETEKLFF
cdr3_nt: TGTGCCAGCAGTTCCAGGACAGGGGAGACTGAAAAACTGTTTTTT

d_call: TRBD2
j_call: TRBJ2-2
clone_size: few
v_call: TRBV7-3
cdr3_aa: CASSSNRTSRIGELFF
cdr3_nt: TGTGCCAGCAGCTCGAACCGGACTAGCCGAATCGGGGAGCTGTTTTTT

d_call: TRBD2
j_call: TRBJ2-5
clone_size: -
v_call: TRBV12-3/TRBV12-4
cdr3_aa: CASSLISGRGETQYF
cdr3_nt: TGTGCCAGCAGTCTAATTAGCGGGAGAGGAGAGACCCAGTACTTC

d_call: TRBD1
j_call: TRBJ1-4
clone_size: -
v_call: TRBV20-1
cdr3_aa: CSARGGQGDEKLFF
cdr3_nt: TGCAGTGCTCGAGGAGGACAGGGGGATGAAAAACTGTTTTTT

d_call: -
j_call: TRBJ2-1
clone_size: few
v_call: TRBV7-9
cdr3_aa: CASSLAPSVSPNEQFF
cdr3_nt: TGTGCCAGCAGCTTAGCCCCTAGCGTGAGTCCAAATGAGCAGTTCTTC

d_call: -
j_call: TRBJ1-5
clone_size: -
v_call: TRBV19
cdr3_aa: CASSADDTNNQPQHF
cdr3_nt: TGTGCCAGTAGTGCGGACGACACGAACAATCAGCCCCAGCATTTT

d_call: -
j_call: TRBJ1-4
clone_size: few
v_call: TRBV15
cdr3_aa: CATSRGQAGEKLFF
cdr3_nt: TGTGCCACCAGCAGAGGGCAGGCCGGGGAAAAACTGTTTTTT

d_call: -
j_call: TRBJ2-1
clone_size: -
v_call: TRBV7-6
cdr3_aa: CASSLASGGTYNEQFF
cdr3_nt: TGTGCCAGCAGCTTAGCATCTGGAGGGACCTACAATGAGCAGTTCTTC

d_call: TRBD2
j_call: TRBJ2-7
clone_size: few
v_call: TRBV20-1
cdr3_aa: CSALLAGESGFSYEQYF
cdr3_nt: TGCAGTGCCCTACTAGCGGGGGAGTCCGGTTTTTCCTACGAGCAGTACTTC

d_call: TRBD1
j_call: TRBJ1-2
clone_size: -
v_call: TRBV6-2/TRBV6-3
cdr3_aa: CAGTYGLGTVAYGYTF
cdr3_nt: TGTGCCGGCACCTACGGACTCGGGACAGTTGCCTATGGCTACACCTTC

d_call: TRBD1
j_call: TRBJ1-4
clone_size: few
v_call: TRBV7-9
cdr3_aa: CASSLTDRGWGEKLFF
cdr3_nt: TGTGCCAGCAGCTTAACGGACAGGGGATGGGGGGAAAAACTGTTTTTT